The 13 T cell receptor beta chains listed next were all sequenced from one sample in a study of identical twins. MiXCR, applied by TCRdb to the 5' RACE reads, yields one record per CDR3 protein. The table records some 630,000 distinct CDR3 sequences, 7.1% of them present only once. These sequences were also reported in another study, on yellow fever vaccine responses in identical twins.

Sequencing input: PBMCs. The receptors were gathered from a woman in her late teens or twenties in good health.

V is TRBV21-1 and J is TRBJ2-2; the D call TRBD1 from the table was never checked on the DNA. TRBV21-1 is described as a pseudogene. The CDR3 loop spans 15 amino acids. This CDR3 reads CARRPPQFNTGELFF. Here the CDR3 DNA reads TGTGCCAGGCGGCCCCCGCAGTTTAACACCGGGGAGCTGTTTTTT.

There are many counts of this clonotype. The chain couples TRBV10-2 to TRBJ2-3; 12 positions agree with TRBD2. Per germline, CDR1 WSHSY and CDR2 SAAADI. The CDR3 is 15 residues long. The V gene end was trimmed by 7 bases and the J gene end by 4 bases; junction bases not matched to a gene: 6. CDR3 protein: CASNPSGGAADTQYF. CDR3 bases: TGCGCCAGCAATCCTAGCGGGGGGGCCGCAGATACGCAGTATTTT.

This clonotype was counted between two and nine times. J is TRBJ1-1 and V is TRBV3-1, with 12 positions matching TRBD1. Trimming cost V 3 bases and J 3 bases; bases outside gene matches: 2. Germline V gene data show CDR1 as LGHDT and CDR2 as YNNKEL (reference sequence). This CDR3 has 15 amino acids. CDR3 sequence: CASSHRDRGHTEAFF. The CDR3 bases are TGTGCCAGCAGCCACCGGGACAGGGGGCACACTGAAGCTTTCTTT.

This clonotype has more than one count but fewer than ten. This sequence joins TRBV3-1 and TRBJ1-2; D unclear. Trimming stripped 1 base from V and 6 bases from J, with 12 bases between. In germline, CDR1 is LGHDT, CDR2 YNNKEL (reference sequence). CDR3 size: 14 residues. The CDR3 DNA reads as TGTGCCAGCAGCCAAGGGTCGTTCCCGGATGGCTACACCTTC. Translation: CASSQGSFPDGYTF.

The sample holds many counts of this clonotype. The chain links TRBV7-2 to TRBJ1-6, with D tentatively TRBD1 (5 bases). This CDR3 comprises 15 residues. Deletions cut 3 bases from V and 4 bases from J, with 10 bases between. CDR1 and CDR2 (germline): SGHTA, FQGNSA. CDR3 bases: TGTGCCAGCAGCTTGGGGGGGGATTATAATTCACCCCTCCACTTT. Its protein is CASSLGGDYNSPLHF.

This clonotype was seen many times. The chain is built from TRBV7-2 and TRBJ2-2; no firm D call. V lost 2 bases and J 0 bases, leaving 10 bases between the germline ends. The CDR3 has 16 amino acids. Germline V lookup: CDR1 SGHTA, CDR2 FQGNSA. This chain's CDR3 is CASSLIATANTGELFF. The CDR3 nucleotides are TGTGCCAGCAGCTTAATTGCTACCGCGAACACCGGGGAGCTGTTTTTT.

This clonotype was picked up many times. V and J are TRBV29-1 and TRBJ2-3; 14 positions agree with TRBD2. The V and J ends lost 6 bases and 9 bases, in that order; junction bases with no gene match: 8. The CDR3 loop spans 14 amino acids. In germline, CDR1 is SQVTM, CDR2 ANQGSEA. Written as DNA, the CDR3 is TGCAGCGTGACGGGACTAGCGGGAGTTGGGACGCAGTATTTT. Translating it yields CSVTGLAGVGTQYF.

The CDR3 DNA follows: TGTGCTAGTGGTTCCAGGGCGGCCGGGGGTGGCTACACCTTC. It codes for CASGSRAAGGGYTF. This chain joins TRBV12-5 and TRBJ1-2, with a possible D match to TRBD1 (5 bases). The CDR3 loop spans 14 amino acids. V was pared by 4 bases and J by 7 bases, with 16 bases between. The germline V gene has CDR1 LGHNT and CDR2 FRNRAP.

This clonotype was detected only a few times. This chain connects TRBV6-1 to TRBJ2-5; TRBD2 is a possible D gene (7 bases). The CDR3 is 14 residues long. V lost 6 bases and J lost 5, with 16 bases in between. Germline values: CDR1 MNHNS, CDR2 SASEGT. This chain's CDR3 is CASSLGGLPETQYF. In nucleotides, the CDR3 is TGTGCCAGCAGCCTAGGGGGACTACCCGAGACCCAGTACTTC.

V is TRBV2 and J is TRBJ2-3, with a possible D match to TRBD2 (6 bases). Germline V gene lookup returns CDR1 SNHLY and CDR2 FYNNEI. Between the trimmed V and J ends, which lost 7 bases and 1 base, there was a span of 12 bases. This CDR3 contains 14 residues. The CDR3 loop is CASTAGWGTDTQYF. The CDR3 bases are TGTGCCAGCACCGCGGGGTGGGGCACAGATACGCAGTATTTT.

This clonotype was detected only a few times. The rearrangement uses TRBV10-3 and TRBJ2-2, with 7 bases that match TRBD1. CDR1 is ENHRY and CDR2 is SYGVKD in the germline V gene. This CDR3 has 16 residues. The junction had 6 bases not matched to a gene; V was cut back by 5 bases and J by 0 bases. Written as DNA, the CDR3 is TGTGCCATCAGTAACACCGGGACAGCGAACACCGGGGAGCTGTTTTTT. It specifies CAISNTGTANTGELFF.

The table lists this clonotype with a few counts. The chain has TRBV12-3 or TRBV12-4 and TRBJ2-1; D might be TRBD1 (5 bases). Trimming pared 7 bases from V and 0 bases from J, leaving 10 bases between. There are 14 residues in the CDR3. The CDR3 loop is CASNPDSSYNEQFF. In DNA form, the CDR3 reads TGTGCCAGCAACCCTGACAGCTCCTACAATGAGCAGTTCTTC.

The J gene is TRBJ2-3, the V gene TRBV20-1, with 9 positions matching TRBD2. Looked up from germline, CDR1 is DFQATT and CDR2 is SNEGSKA (reference sequence). This CDR3 contains 15 residues. J gave up 4 bases and V 5 bases, and 10 bases lay outside the gene matches. Written as DNA, the CDR3 is TGCAGTGCTCAGAGTGGACTAGCGACTTCAGATACGCAGTATTTT. Encoded protein: CSAQSGLATSDTQYF.